Listed here are 11 T cell receptor beta chains from one sample, sequenced in a study of blood T cell repertoires in COVID-19. Using immunoSEQ multiplex PCR, the repertoire was profiled, and TCRdb retains in-frame clones only, with some absent. This sample yields 55,000 to 65,000 clones, of which 75% to 85% are seen a single time; 5.6% belongs to the top ten. Sequencing used peripheral blood. The origin of the receptors is a woman aged 55-75 years with acute or convalescent COVID-19.

Comments on this clone: The junction departs from germline at one end; a sequencing error may be responsible. The rearrangement joins TRBV3-1 (or the pseudogene TRBV3-2) to TRBJ1-2, with 7 bases that match TRBD1. CDR3 size: 14 residues. The V gene's germline CDR1 is LGHDT and CDR2 YNNKEL (reference sequence). CDR3 DNA sequence: TGTGCCAGCAGTCAAGGTGCAGGGGGCTATGGCTACACCTTC. Protein sequence: CASSQGAGGYGYTF.

J is TRBJ2-1 and V is TRBV15, with 9 bases that match TRBD1. Germline CDR1 LNHNV, CDR2 YYDKDF (reference sequence). The CDR3 loop spans 15 amino acids. V trimming: 3 bases; J trimming: 6 bases; junction bases outside the gene matches: 6. This CDR3 reads CATSSGQGISNEQFF. The CDR3, as DNA: TGTGCCACCAGCAGCGGACAGGGGATTAGCAATGAGCAGTTCTTC. Supplemented by reference TRBV15 and TRBJ2-1, the full variable domain reads DAMVIQNPRYQVTQFGKPVTLSCSQTLNHNVMYWYQQKSSQAPKLLFHYYDKDFNNEADTPDNFQSRRPNTSFCFLDIRSPGLGDTAMYLCATSSGQGISNEQFFGPGTRLTVL.

CDR3 in amino acids: CASSWRRVLAGGGELFF. DNA of the CDR3: TGCGCCAGCAGCTGGCGGCGAGTACTAGCTGGCGGCGGGGAGCTGTTTTTT. V usage is TRBV5-1 and J usage is TRBJ2-2, with D maybe TRBD2 (6 bases). Germline V gene lookup returns CDR1 SGHRS and CDR2 YFSETQ. The CDR3 covers 17 residues. Trimming took 3 bases from V and 7 from J, leaving 22 bases between them.

The rearrangement uses TRBV11-3 and TRBJ2-5, with 7 bases matching TRBD1. Trimming cost V 8 bases and J 2 bases; bases outside gene matches: 5. Germline-derived CDR1 and CDR2 are SGHNT and YENEEA. The CDR3 loop spans 13 amino acids. This chain's CDR3 is CASHEQGQETQYF. The CDR3 region has the DNA TGTGCCAGCCACGAACAGGGGCAAGAGACCCAGTACTTC.

The chain joins TRBV7-9 to TRBJ1-3; D perhaps matches TRBD1 (6 bases). The CDR3 is made up of 17 amino acids. Germline lookup yields CDR1 SEHNR and CDR2 FQNEAQ (reference sequence). V was clipped by 5 bases and J by 0 bases, with 17 bases between them. CDR3 sequence (DNA): TGTGCCAGCAGCCGACCGACAGGCGCCACCTCTGGAAACACCATATATTTT. It translates to CASSRPTGATSGNTIYF.

The V gene is TRBV12-3 or TRBV12-4, the J gene TRBJ1-1; tentatively, D is TRBD1 (5 bases). The V gene lost 8 bases and the J gene lost 4 bases, with 14 bases spanning the gap. The length of the CDR3 is 13 residues. The CDR3 DNA reads as TGTGCCAGCTCTCCGGCGGGGCTCACTGAAGCTTTCTTT. Amino acid sequence: CASSPAGLTEAFF.

The rearrangement uses TRBV5-7 and TRBJ1-5; the D gene is possibly TRBD1 (6 bases). Being an ORF, TRBV5-7 has a function that is uncertain. V shed 2 bases and J shed 2 bases, with 14 bases lying between them. The CDR3 is 16 amino acids. DNA for the CDR3: TGTGCCAGCAGCTTCTTTAACAGGGAGCGCAATCAGCCCCAGCATTTT. Protein product: CASSFFNRERNQPQHF.

This clone was seen a handful of times. This chain uses TRBV5-6 with TRBJ2-1; 7 bases fit TRBD2. The CDR3 has 15 residues. Germline-derived CDR1 and CDR2 are SGHDT and YYEEEE. J gave up 5 bases and V 4 bases, and 9 bases lay outside the gene matches. DNA of the CDR3: TGTGCCAGCAGCCCCGGGACCCGGGGGGACAATGAGCAGTTCTTC. Protein: CASSPGTRGDNEQFF.

On this clone: The same CDR3 arises from other DNA sequences in this sample as well. The chain recombines TRBV3-1 (or the pseudogene TRBV3-2) with TRBJ1-5; TRBD1 matches at 8 bases. The CDR3 totals 14 residues. V lost 6 bases, J lost 2 bases, and 3 bases stayed unmatched. CDR1 and CDR2 from the germline V gene are LGHDT and YNNKEL (reference sequence). CDR3: CASSRGQGNQPQHF. CDR3 sequence (DNA): TGTGCCAGCAGTCGGGGACAGGGCAATCAGCCCCAGCATTTT.

The V gene is TRBV27, the J gene TRBJ1-6, with D hard to call. Trimming left V 4 bases short and J 4 bases short, with 14 bases between. There are 16 residues in the CDR3. Germline V gives CDR1 MNHEY, CDR2 SMNVEV (reference sequence). In nucleotides, the CDR3 is TGTGCCAGCAGTTCATATCGAGGGCGGTATAATTCACCCCTCCACTTT. Its translation is CASSSYRGRYNSPLHF.

The chain joins TRBV3-1 (or the pseudogene TRBV3-2) to TRBJ2-5; a weak D match, TRBD1 (6 bases). Per germline, CDR1 LGHDT and CDR2 YNNKEL (reference sequence). This CDR3 contains 14 residues. V lost 0 bases to trimming and J lost 3 bases, with 8 bases between them. The CDR3 loop is CASSQEGGEETQYF. The CDR3 nucleotides are TGTGCCAGCAGCCAAGAAGGGGGAGAAGAGACCCAGTACTTC.